This TCR beta chain was retrieved from a study of shared clonotypes between healthy human individuals. The CDR3 length is 16 residues. The germline V gene has CDR1 SGHNT and CDR2 YENEEA. Trimming cost V 5 bases and J 4 bases; bases outside gene matches: 7. In the original analysis: For the immunoSEQ data, sequences were junction-only without quality scores, so filtering differed. Assay used: immunoSEQ multiplex PCR; TCRdb lists only in-frame clones, some missing. V, J and clone size are taken as reported in that table, and D and trimming were inferred from the DNA itself. In the table there are around 2,000,000 clones, around 95% of which are singletons. CD45RA-negative memory and CD45RA+ naive subsets were split from the CD4+ cells.

The TCR was taken from a man younger than 30 in good health. The rearrangement links TRBV11-3 to TRBJ2-3; 12 nucleotides match TRBD2. The sequencing input was naive CD4+ T cells sorted from blood. Subset indicated: CD45RA+ positively selected. This CDR3 is CASSPGLAGYADTQYF. The CDR3 nucleotides are TGTGCCAGCAGCCCCGGACTAGCGGGATACGCAGATACGCAGTATTTT.